This T cell receptor (beta chain) was observed in a study of blood T cell repertoires in COVID-19. Overall study: Material from acute and convalescent COVID-19 was sourced from the United States, Italy and Spain. The cDNA or gDNA used as material had been derived from T cells, B-cell-depleted T cells, or PBMCs.

The trim removed 3 bases at V and 0 bases at J, leaving 3 bases unmatched. Germline CDR1 SGDLS, CDR2 YYNGEE. The CDR3 has 16 residues. How the authors handled the data: Nucleated cell counts were estimated from reference gene primer amplification. Assay used: immunoSEQ multiplex PCR; TCRdb lists only in-frame clones, some missing. Clonal size and the V and J genes are those of that table, whereas D and trimming came from the DNA. The sample yields roughly 55,000 clones, around four fifths seen once. The origin of this receptor is an older woman with acute or convalescent COVID-19. The chain couples TRBV9 to TRBJ2-1, with TRBD1 matching over 10 bases. Sequences were obtained from peripheral blood. CDR3 DNA sequence: TGTGCCAGCAGCGGCCGGACAGGGGGCTCCTACAATGAGCAGTTCTTC. This gives the protein CASSGRTGGSYNEQFF.